Following are 30 T cell receptor beta chains from one sample sequenced in a study of OX40 agonist ivuxolimab in advanced cancers. The table came from immunoSEQ multiplex PCR; TCRdb's copy has only in-frame clones and leaves some out. This sample carries tens of thousands of clones, around 77% of them seen once, and the ten largest clones take about 20%. This specimen consisted of CD4+ or CD8+ T cells sorted from blood, obtained in a trial of the OX40 agonist ivuxolimab. Source of these receptors: an adult with an advanced solid tumor such as melanoma, head and neck, liver or kidney cancer.

This chain joins TRBV10-3 and TRBJ2-1; D gene ambiguous. CDR1 and CDR2 from the germline V gene are ENHRY and SYGVKD. Trimming took 2 bases from V and 8 from J, leaving 13 bases between them. This CDR3 is 14 amino acids long. The CDR3 spells CAISELGFLDEQFF. For the CDR3, the DNA is TGTGCCATCAGTGAGCTAGGCTTCCTCGATGAGCAGTTCTTC.

Here the CDR3 reads CASSQYDEQFF. CDR3 nucleotide sequence: TGCGCCAGCAGCCAATATGATGAGCAGTTCTTC. The V call is TRBV4-1, the J call TRBJ2-1; D not resolved. Trimming removed 2 bases at V and 8 bases at J, with 4 bases between. The CDR3 covers 11 residues. From germline, CDR1 is MGHRA and CDR2 YSYEKL.

This chain links TRBV5-1 with TRBJ2-7; 7 bases are shared with TRBD1. Germline CDR1 is SGHRS and CDR2 is YFSETQ. V shed 4 bases and J 2 bases; nucleotides not matched to a gene: 6. CDR3 size: 14 residues. CDR3 coding DNA: TGCGCCAGCAGCCCGGGACAGTCAGCCTACGAGCAGTACTTC. This codes for CASSPGQSAYEQYF.

The chain links TRBV25-1 to TRBJ2-7; D uncertain. The CDR3 extends over 16 amino acids. V was clipped by 4 bases and J by 1 base, with 17 bases between them. The germline gives CDR1 MGHDK, CDR2 SYGVNS. The CDR3 DNA is TGTGCCAGCAGTGCCGCGTTGGGGAAGTTTTCCTACGAGCAGTACTTC. The encoded protein is CASSAALGKFSYEQYF.

This clone appeared a few times. The chain links TRBV28 to TRBJ2-7; D may be TRBD1 (5 bases). V lost 2 bases and J 3 bases, leaving 8 bases between the germline ends. The CDR3 loop spans 13 amino acids. Germline V gives CDR1 MDHEN, CDR2 SYDVKM. The CDR3 DNA reads TGTGCCAGCAGTTTAAACAGGATCTACGAGCAGTACTTC. Protein product: CASSLNRIYEQYF.

J is TRBJ1-6 and V is TRBV4-1; no clear D. The CDR3 has 17 residues. The V end was cut by 0 bases, the J end by 6 bases, with 15 bases between. Germline CDR1 reads MGHRA; CDR2 reads YSYEKL. The CDR3 loop is CASSQEDRNGGNSPLHF. The CDR3 coding sequence is TGCGCCAGCAGCCAAGAGGACCGAAATGGCGGTAATTCACCCCTCCACTTT.

The gene calls are TRBV9 and TRBJ1-4, with 10 bases that match TRBD1. This CDR3 region has 15 residues. V shed 1 base and J 8 bases; nucleotides not matched to a gene: 5. Germline assignment: CDR1 SGDLS and CDR2 YYNGEE. CDR3 residues: CASSVTGTGVEKLFF. The CDR3 bases are TGTGCCAGCAGCGTAACCGGGACAGGGGTCGAAAAACTGTTTTTT.

The chain joins TRBV4-1 to TRBJ1-1; possible D gene TRBD1, 5 bases. Germline CDR1 and CDR2: MGHRA and YSYEKL. Trimming cost V 2 bases and J 1 base, with 11 bases left between them. CDR3 length: 15 residues. The CDR3 DNA follows: TGCGCCAGCAGCCAAATGGACACACGGAACACTGAAGCTTTCTTT. Amino acid sequence: CASSQMDTRNTEAFF.

The chain uses TRBV27 and TRBJ1-5, with 9 bases matching TRBD1. CDR1 is MNHEY, CDR2 SMNVEV, per germline (reference sequence). The CDR3 length is 14 residues. The V and J ends lost 5 bases and 6 bases, in that order; junction bases with no gene match: 5. The CDR3 loop reads CASSLTGGGQPQHF. For the CDR3, the DNA is TGTGCCAGCAGTCTAACAGGGGGCGGTCAGCCCCAGCATTTT.

The chain combines TRBV11-3 with TRBJ2-2, with 8 positions matching TRBD1. V gave up 4 bases and J gave up 3 bases; unmatched junction bases: 16. Per germline, CDR1 SGHNT and CDR2 YENEEA. CDR3 size: 19 residues. The CDR3 sequence: CASSSSTWTGTEDTGELFF. The CDR3 DNA reads as TGTGCCAGCAGCTCCTCGACATGGACAGGGACGGAAGACACCGGGGAGCTGTTTTTT.

This chain connects TRBV10-3 to TRBJ2-5; perhaps TRBD1 as D (6 bases). Between the trimmed V and J ends, which lost 4 bases and 5 bases, there was a span of 17 bases. This CDR3 spans 15 amino acids. Germline CDR1 and CDR2: ENHRY and SYGVKD. The CDR3 nucleotides read TGTGCCATCAGTGCCGCCGGCGGGCAGGGGGAGACCCAGTACTTC. As protein: CAISAAGGQGETQYF.

The V gene is TRBV9, the J gene TRBJ2-2; TRBD2 agrees at 7 bases. Germline assignment: CDR1 SGDLS and CDR2 YYNGEE. The V gene end was trimmed by 2 bases and the J gene end by 1 base; junction bases not matched to a gene: 2. The CDR3 has 15 amino acids. The CDR3 DNA sequence: TGTGCCAGCAGCGTGTCGGGGGGGAACACCGGGGAGCTGTTTTTT. This encodes CASSVSGGNTGELFF.

The gene calls are TRBV6-1 and TRBJ2-7, with D possibly being TRBD1 (6 bases). Germline loops: CDR1 MNHNS, CDR2 SASEGT. The germline V and J ends were trimmed by 5 bases and 2 bases, with 10 bases remaining between them. The CDR3 has 13 amino acids. The CDR3 DNA follows: TGTGCCAGCAGTTCCACAGGGCCCTACGAGCAGTACTTC. The encoded protein is CASSSTGPYEQYF.

This chain uses TRBV30 with TRBJ1-2, with unresolved D. V lost 4 bases to trimming and J lost 3 bases, with 6 bases between them. The V gene's germline CDR1 is GTSNPN and CDR2 SVGIG (reference sequence). This CDR3 has 11 amino acids. This CDR3 reads CAWTEYYGYTF. CDR3 in DNA: TGTGCCTGGACGGAGTACTATGGCTACACCTTC.

The chain has TRBV29-1 and TRBJ2-1; weak D call: TRBD2 (6 bases). Germline V CDR1 and CDR2: SQVTM, ANQGSEA. The V end lost 6 bases, the J end lost 2 bases, and 14 bases lay between the germline ends. This CDR3 region has 14 residues. Here the CDR3 reads CSVRGAGTYNEQFF. The CDR3 DNA follows: TGCAGCGTCCGAGGGGCGGGAACCTACAATGAGCAGTTCTTC.

V and J are TRBV7-9 and TRBJ2-7; no clear D. There are 12 residues in the CDR3. Germline CDR1 is SEHNR and CDR2 is FQNEAQ (reference sequence). The V gene lost 5 bases and the J gene lost 6 bases, with 11 bases spanning the gap. DNA for the CDR3: TGTGCCAGCAGCCTCGACCGTTTCGAGCAGTACTTC. The encoded protein is CASSLDRFEQYF. Together with reference TRBV7-9 and TRBJ2-7, the CDR3 gives the full variable domain: DTGVSQNPRHKITKRGQNVTFRCDPISEHNRLYWYRQTLGQGPEFLTYFQNEAQLEKSRLLSDRFSAERPKGSFSTLEIQRTEQGDSAMYLCASSLDRFEQYFGPGTRLTVT.

The J gene is TRBJ2-1, the V gene TRBV7-6; possibly TRBD2 for D (6 bases). CDR3 length: 13 amino acids. The germline CDR1 and CDR2 sequences are SGHVS and FNYEAQ. The germline V and J ends were trimmed by 0 bases and 8 bases, with 8 bases remaining between them. Here the CDR3 reads CASSLAGTDEQFF. CDR3 bases: TGTGCCAGCAGCTTAGCCGGGACTGATGAGCAGTTCTTC.

This clone was seen only once. The chain has TRBV9 and TRBJ2-5; possible D gene TRBD1, 6 bases. V was cut by 7 bases and J by 2 bases, with 15 bases left in between. The CDR3 runs to 14 residues. Per the germline V gene, CDR1 is SGDLS and CDR2 is YYNGEE. CDR3 bases: TGTGCCAGCGGCCGATCAGGGGATCAAGAGACCCAGTACTTC. Translating gives CASGRSGDQETQYF. The whole variable domain, filled in from reference TRBV9 and TRBJ2-5, reads DSGVTQTPKHLITATGQRVTLRCSPRSGDLSVYWYQQSLDQGLQFLIQYYNGEERAKGNILERFSAQQFPDLHSELNLSSLELGDSALYFCASGRSGDQETQYFGPGTRLLVL.

Points on this clone: A read error may account for a junction end that differs from germline. This sequence joins TRBV5-8 and TRBJ2-5; D may correspond to TRBD1 or TRBD2 (5 bases each). The CDR3 runs to 11 residues. Per the germline V gene, CDR1 is SGHTS and CDR2 is YDEGEE. The DNA of the CDR3 is TGTGCCAGCAGACTTAGAGGGGATGGTGACTTC. As protein: CASRLRGDGDF.

V gene TRBV28 combines with J gene TRBJ1-2; D not resolved. CDR3 length: 13 residues. Germline V gene lookup returns CDR1 MDHEN and CDR2 SYDVKM. Trimming shortened V by 4 bases and J by 3 bases, and 9 bases separated the two germline ends. Here the CDR3 DNA reads TGTGCCAGCAGTTCGGGGTTCGACTATGGCTACACCTTC. Its protein product is CASSSGFDYGYTF.

The chain recombines TRBV4-3 with TRBJ1-1, with no clear D. V was trimmed by 0 bases and J by 0 bases, leaving 8 bases between them. This CDR3 has 15 amino acids. CDR1 LGHNA and CDR2 YSLEER come from the germline V gene. CDR3 in DNA: TGCGCCAGCAGCCAAGATCAGAGCATGAACACTGAAGCTTTCTTT. Translating it yields CASSQDQSMNTEAFF.

CDR3 protein: CASSPDTYNEQFF. The CDR3 bases are TGTGCCAGCAGCCCAGATACCTACAATGAGCAGTTCTTC. The chain has TRBV5-6 and TRBJ2-1; D is ambiguous. This CDR3 has 13 amino acids. Trimming stripped 4 bases from V and 2 bases from J, with 7 bases between. Germline assignment: CDR1 SGHDT and CDR2 YYEEEE.

The genes are TRBV6-4 and TRBJ2-1, with 7 bases lining up with TRBD1. The CDR3 runs to 15 residues. The trim removed 2 bases at V and 4 bases at J, leaving 5 bases unmatched. The germline V gene has CDR1 MRHNA and CDR2 SNTAGT. This CDR3 is CASSDGGQIYNEQFF. CDR3 coding DNA: TGTGCCAGCAGTGACGGGGGACAGATTTACAATGAGCAGTTCTTC.

This CDR3 reads CASSLTDRVEQYF. The CDR3, as DNA: TGTGCCAGCAGCTTAACGGACAGGGTCGAGCAGTACTTC. The chain employs TRBV7-3 and TRBJ2-7, with 8 bases aligning to TRBD1. The CDR3 runs 13 residues. J was trimmed by 6 bases and V by 0 bases; bases with no gene match: 1. CDR1 is SGHTA and CDR2 is FQGTGA in the germline V gene.

In this sample, this clone turned up many times. V gene TRBV4-1 combines with J gene TRBJ2-1, with D possibly being TRBD1 (6 bases). Germline values: CDR1 MGHRA, CDR2 YSYEKL. Trimming took off 1 base at V and 2 bases at J, with 21 bases between the two ends. The CDR3 is 19 residues long. DNA of the CDR3: TGCGCCAGCAGCCAAGTTATTTCGGTCGCCAGGGACACCTACAATGAGCAGTTCTTC. Its translation: CASSQVISVARDTYNEQFF.

This clone turned up a few times. The chain recombines TRBV4-1 with TRBJ2-2, with D perhaps TRBD1 (6 bases). This CDR3 comprises 18 residues. Between the trimmed V and J ends, which lost 0 bases and 2 bases, there was a span of 16 bases. Germline values: CDR1 MGHRA, CDR2 YSYEKL. DNA for the CDR3: TGCGCCAGCAGCCAAGAGGATCTCAGGGGTTTAAACACCGGGGAGCTGTTTTTT. Its protein is CASSQEDLRGLNTGELFF.

V usage is TRBV7-9 and J usage is TRBJ2-1; D not certain. Between the trimmed V and J ends, which lost 5 bases and 0 bases, there was a span of 11 bases. The germline CDR1 and CDR2 sequences are SEHNR and FQNEAQ (reference sequence). This CDR3 has 15 residues. The CDR3 DNA is TGTGCCAGCAGCCTGTCCCCCAGCTCCTACAATGAGCAGTTCTTC. It encodes CASSLSPSSYNEQFF.

The CDR3 sequence is CASSEQGNEQFF. CDR3 DNA sequence: TGTGCCAGCAGCGAACAGGGAAATGAGCAGTTCTTC. The chain joins TRBV9 to TRBJ2-1; D possibly corresponds to TRBD1 (6 bases). The CDR3 extends over 12 amino acids. From germline, CDR1 is SGDLS and CDR2 YYNGEE. V gave up 3 bases and J gave up 7 bases, with 8 bases separating them.

The V gene is TRBV4-3, the J gene TRBJ1-2; D unresolved. Trimming shortened V by 0 bases and J by 4 bases, and 12 bases separated the two germline ends. The germline V gene encodes CDR1 LGHNA and CDR2 YSLEER. The CDR3 consists of 15 residues. The CDR3 reads CASSQDLGSVYGYTF. CDR3 bases: TGCGCCAGCAGCCAAGATCTTGGGTCTGTCTATGGCTACACCTTC.

The chain couples TRBV5-1 to TRBJ2-1, with D perhaps matching TRBD2 (5 bases). Trimming pared 2 bases from V and 0 bases from J, leaving 9 bases between. The germline V gene has CDR1 SGHRS and CDR2 YFSETQ. The CDR3 length is 15 residues. CDR3 in amino acids: CASSFEGLSYNEQFF. In DNA, the CDR3 is TGCGCCAGCAGCTTTGAGGGTCTCTCCTACAATGAGCAGTTCTTC.